This is a list of T cell receptor beta chains from one sample in a study of molecular identifiers for immune sequencing clone quantification. MiXCR was run by TCRdb on the PCR reads, yielding one entry per CDR3 protein. The repertoire holds 35,000 to 40,000 distinct CDR3 sequences, about 20% seen once, with more than 0.9% in the top ten. Material: naive CD8+ T cells from blood, with Jurkat cell RNA spiked in. The receptors originated from a human donor in good health. Some libraries in this study had Jurkat cell RNA spiked in. The CDR3 runs from the conserved cysteine through the conserved F or W. Size is omitted from some rows. Given values are once, few, many or a class for expanded clones.

TRBJ2-1 | many | TRBV20-1 | CSARGTSGSYNEQFF
TRBJ2-7 | many | TRBV6-6 | CASSYANRGSYEQYF
TRBJ2-2 | many | TRBV20-1 | CSASPLTGDTGELFF
TRBJ2-4 | NA | TRBV12-3/TRBV12-4 | CASAGIAKNIQYF
TRBJ2-1 | few | TRBV12-3/TRBV12-4 | CASSFGARYNEQFF
TRBJ2-1 | NA | TRBV5-1 | CASSLAGQGDNEQFF
TRBJ1-1 | medium-sized | TRBV5-4 | CASSLMSGAAEAFF
TRBJ1-5 | few | TRBV19 | CASSPWENDQPQHF
TRBJ2-5 | NA | TRBV27 | CASNSGHSQETQYF
TRBJ2-2 | few | TRBV11-2 | CASSLVVGRSTNTGELFF
TRBJ1-1 | many | TRBV7-9 | CASSFGQTEAFF
TRBJ2-7 | many | TRBV5-1 | CASSLGQGGDEQYF
TRBJ2-1 | NA | TRBV7-9 | CASSQPTGTGEEQFF
TRBJ2-3 | medium-sized | TRBV29-1 | CSVERGEGTDTQYF
TRBJ2-3 | many | TRBV7-2 | CASSPVVAGDTQYF
TRBJ2-7 | many | TRBV6-2/TRBV6-3 | CASSNPVAGYEQYF
TRBJ2-3 | many | TRBV5-6 | CASITTGVNTDTQYF
TRBJ2-1 | many | TRBV4-3 | CASSQEWTGVNEQFF
TRBJ2-5 | medium-sized | TRBV7-7 | CASSSRVRETQYF
TRBJ1-1 | many | TRBV19 | CASKGGGREAFF
TRBJ2-2 | NA | TRBV27 | CASGTGATGELFF
TRBJ1-1 | many | TRBV27 | CASRSNTEAFF
TRBJ2-7 | NA | TRBV5-6 | CASTADGYEQYF
TRBJ2-1 | many | TRBV7-2 | CASSLVSSHSAAGQFF
TRBJ2-1 | NA | TRBV10-2 | CASRPAGGPYNEQFF
TRBJ1-1 | many | TRBV6-2/TRBV6-3 | CASSWGPGMNTEAFF
TRBJ2-2 | NA | TRBV29-1 | CSVTGTTVTTTGELFF
TRBJ2-2 | few | TRBV19 | CASTGRENTGELFF
TRBJ2-3 | many | TRBV6-2/TRBV6-3 | CASSTGGLSTDTQYF
TRBJ2-7 | NA | TRBV12-5 | CASGPSGTGSYEQYF
TRBJ2-7 | many | TRBV4-1 | CASSQRQGWGYEQYF
TRBJ2-7 | many | TRBV27 | CASSLTGSEQYF
TRBJ1-5 | NA | TRBV9 | CASSPTRGNQPQHF
TRBJ2-7 | many | TRBV25-1 | CASSEASPGDLEQYF
TRBJ2-1 | NA | TRBV19 | CASSTYMNNEQFF
TRBJ2-3 | many | TRBV4-1 | CASSQELAGGTDTQYF
TRBJ2-2 | few | TRBV6-5 | CASSYTTGAGELFF
TRBJ2-7 | many | TRBV11-2 | CASSLEVLTVEQYF
TRBJ2-6 | many | TRBV12-3/TRBV12-4 | CASSSSGANVLTF
TRBJ2-6 | many | TRBV19 | CASSMGGRSGANVLTF
TRBJ2-7 | few | TRBV19 | CASSSSPAAEDEQYF
TRBJ1-5 | many | TRBV7-9 | CASSHSPEPQHF
TRBJ2-7 | NA | TRBV11-2 | CASSLEGAPGLAGSPYEQYF
TRBJ2-3 | NA | TRBV11-2 | CASSLPPVASTDTQYF
TRBJ2-5 | few | TRBV7-9 | CASSLVAGQGTQYF
TRBJ1-1 | NA | TRBV6-1 | CASSAMGGNTEAFF
TRBJ2-3 | many | TRBV6-2/TRBV6-3 | CASTQNTDTQYF
TRBJ2-2 | many | TRBV7-9 | CASSHLAPSVGELFF
TRBJ2-7 | NA | TRBV6-2/TRBV6-3 | CATRQGIYEQHF
TRBJ1-1 | NA | TRBV7-2 | CASSLGGGVVNTEAFF
TRBJ2-3 | many | TRBV24-1 | CATSDPELAGADTQYF
TRBJ1-1 | NA | TRBV4-1 | CASSQDRSGGRTEAFF
TRBJ2-1 | many | TRBV20-1 | CSAPTPGLAGFVQFF